Listed here are 21 T cell receptor beta chains from one sample, sequenced in a study of early T cells in non-severe SARS-CoV-2 infection. MiXCR was run by TCRdb on the 5' RACE reads, yielding one entry per CDR3 protein. The profile covers about 46,000 distinct CDR3 sequences, with approximately 9% appearing a single time and approximately 4.9% taken by the ten largest. The input for sequencing was whole blood, taken at baseline. Receptors originate from an adult who was a healthcare worker with PCR-confirmed SARS-CoV-2 infection or an uninfected control (not recorded which).

This clonotype was found a few times. The chain recombines TRBV30 with TRBJ2-2; 8 bases map to TRBD2. Germline V gives CDR1 GTSNPN, CDR2 SVGIG (reference sequence). The CDR3 sequence is 16 residues long. Germline trimming cut 2 bases from V and 4 bases from J; bases unmatched to any gene: 9. CDR3 amino acids: CAWSKGTSTATGELFF. CDR3 in DNA: TGTGCCTGGAGTAAGGGGACTAGTACTGCCACCGGGGAGCTGTTTTTT.

The chain has TRBV30 and TRBJ1-5; D gene unclear. V dropped 3 bases and J dropped 4 bases, with 16 bases sitting between them. The CDR3 consists of 15 residues. The V gene's germline CDR1 is GTSNPN and CDR2 SVGIG (reference sequence). The CDR3 DNA follows: TGTGCCTGGAGCCGTGAGGGCCAGTCAAATCAGCCCCAGCATTTT. Translation gives CAWSREGQSNQPQHF. The full variable domain, its missing parts supplied by reference TRBV30 and TRBJ1-5, is SQTIHQWPATLVQPVGSPLSLECTVEGTSNPNLYWYRQAAGRGLQLLFYSVGIGQISSEVPQNLSASRPQDRQFILSSKKLLLSDSGFYLCAWSREGQSNQPQHFGDGTRLSIL.

In its sample, this clonotype was seen a few times. The rearrangement uses TRBV7-9 and TRBJ1-3; no definite D call. The ends were cut back, 1 base at V and 0 bases at J, with 7 bases in the middle. Germline CDR1 reads SEHNR; CDR2 reads FQNEAQ (reference sequence). The CDR3 sequence is 15 residues long. CDR3 residues: CASSLESISGNTIYF. The DNA for the CDR3 is TGTGCCAGCAGCTTAGAGTCCATCTCTGGAAACACCATATATTTT.

V usage is TRBV20-1 and J usage is TRBJ2-1; 9 bases map to TRBD2. The junction had 10 bases not matched to a gene; V was cut back by 0 bases and J by 10 bases. CDR1 DFQATT and CDR2 SNEGSKA come from the germline V gene (reference sequence). This CDR3 has 15 residues. CDR3 in amino acids: CSAREGLAPGREQFF. CDR3 nucleotide sequence: TGCAGTGCTAGAGAGGGACTAGCTCCGGGCAGGGAGCAGTTCTTC.

This rearrangement joins TRBV7-2 to TRBJ1-6, with TRBD1 matching over 8 bases. The CDR3 runs 15 residues. V shed 2 bases, J shed 8 bases, and the junction held 5 bases outside the gene matches. CDR1 and CDR2 (germline): SGHTA, FQGNSA. The CDR3 coding sequence is TGTGCCAGCAGCTTACAGGGGGCTGTGGATTCACCCCTCCACTTT. Amino acids: CASSLQGAVDSPLHF.

V usage is TRBV7-6 and J usage is TRBJ2-7; 11 nucleotides line up with TRBD2. The germline V gene encodes CDR1 SGHVS and CDR2 FNYEAQ. Trimming at V came to 4 bases and at J to 7 bases, leaving 3 bases not matched to a gene. The CDR3 sequence is 13 residues long. CDR3 sequence: CASSSGTSGEQYF. CDR3 DNA sequence: TGTGCCAGCAGCTCCGGGACTAGCGGTGAGCAGTACTTC. Drawing the rest from reference TRBV7-6 and TRBJ2-7, the complete variable domain is GAGVSQSPRYKVTKRGQDVALRCDPISGHVSLYWYRQALGQGPEFLTYFNYEAQQDKSGLPNDRFSAERPEGSISTLTIQRTEQRDSAMYRCASSSGTSGEQYFGPGTRLTVT.

In its sample, this clonotype was seen a few times. The CDR3 is CASSLRHLYEQYF. The CDR3 DNA reads TGTGCCAGCAGCCTCCGACACCTCTACGAGCAGTACTTC. The chain has TRBV14 and TRBJ2-7; no definite D call. From germline, CDR1 is SGHDN and CDR2 FVKESK. Trimming shortened V by 4 bases and J by 3 bases, and 10 bases separated the two germline ends. The CDR3 is made up of 13 amino acids.

V is TRBV20-1 and J is TRBJ1-2; D possibly corresponds to TRBD1 (6 bases). CDR3 length: 12 amino acids. Germline V CDR1 and CDR2: DFQATT, SNEGSKA (reference sequence). V was clipped by 2 bases and J by 7 bases, with 11 bases between them. CDR3 DNA: TGCAGTGCTAGACAGGGGAGGGTTGGCTACACCTTC. It encodes CSARQGRVGYTF.

This clonotype was detected only a few times. The chain has TRBV6-1 and TRBJ2-2; D is undetermined. V shed 3 bases and J shed 3 bases, with 17 bases lying between them. This CDR3 comprises 17 residues. Germline V gene sequence: CDR1 MNHNS, CDR2 SASEGT. The CDR3 DNA reads TGTGCCAGCAGTGACCCCGTAAGGGTGCGTGACACCGGGGAGCTGTTTTTT. This codes for CASSDPVRVRDTGELFF.

Only a few counts were recorded for this clonotype. This chain uses TRBV20-1 with TRBJ2-1; 7 nucleotides line up with TRBD2. This CDR3 has 13 amino acids. Looked up from germline, CDR1 is DFQATT and CDR2 is SNEGSKA (reference sequence). V shed 6 bases, J shed 4 bases, and the junction held 6 bases outside the gene matches. Here the CDR3 reads CSANRDYYNEQFF. DNA of the CDR3: TGCAGTGCCAACCGGGACTATTACAATGAGCAGTTCTTC.

This sequence joins TRBV29-1 and TRBJ2-1; 8 nucleotides align to TRBD1. CDR1 and CDR2 (germline): SQVTM, ANQGSEA. With 5 bases clipped from V and 3 bases from J, the junction kept 3 bases outside the gene matches. This CDR3 region has 13 residues. The CDR3 bases are TGCAGCGTTACCGGGACAGGCTACAATGAGCAGTTCTTC. It is translated as CSVTGTGYNEQFF.

This clonotype has just a few counts. V usage is TRBV4-2 and J usage is TRBJ2-4, with D perhaps TRBD2 (6 bases). The germline V and J ends were trimmed by 0 bases and 2 bases, with 8 bases remaining between them. Germline V gene lookup returns CDR1 LGHNA and CDR2 YNFKEQ. The CDR3 spans 15 residues. CDR3 nucleotides: TGTGCCAGCAGCCAAGATGGGACTTCCAAAAACATTCAGTACTTC. It encodes CASSQDGTSKNIQYF.

In this sample, this clonotype is medium-sized. The rearrangement links TRBV5-1 to TRBJ2-3, with a possible D match to TRBD1 (6 bases). The length of the CDR3 is 15 residues. The V end lost 0 bases, the J end lost 1 base, and 9 bases lay between the germline ends. The germline V gene encodes CDR1 SGHRS and CDR2 YFSETQ. In DNA form, the CDR3 reads TGCGCCAGCAGCTTGGAGGGGGACGGCACAGATACGCAGTATTTT. Encoded protein: CASSLEGDGTDTQYF.

Only a few counts were recorded for this clonotype. The rearrangement uses TRBV5-1 and TRBJ1-4; D gene unclear. This CDR3 is built from 14 residues. V shed 4 bases and J shed 0 bases, with 7 bases lying between them. The germline CDR1 and CDR2 sequences are SGHRS and YFSETQ. CDR3 coding DNA: TGCGCCAGCAGCCAGGATTCAACTAATGAAAAACTGTTTTTT. As protein: CASSQDSTNEKLFF.

This clonotype has just a few counts. The chain joins TRBV9 to TRBJ2-5; D is possibly TRBD2 (6 bases). The V gene lost 1 base and the J gene lost 2 bases, with 12 bases spanning the gap. CDR3 length: 15 amino acids. The germline gives CDR1 SGDLS, CDR2 YYNGEE. The CDR3 nucleotides are TGTGCCAGCAGCGTAAGTCCGCGGGAACAAGAGACCCAGTACTTC. Amino acid sequence: CASSVSPREQETQYF.

This clonotype showed up many times. The gene calls are TRBV11-2 and TRBJ2-7; D gene uncertain. V was trimmed by 0 bases and J by 3 bases, leaving 12 bases between them. The germline V gene has CDR1 SGHAT and CDR2 FQNNGV. The CDR3 consists of 15 residues. The CDR3 DNA reads as TGTGCCAGCAGCTTAGATCTGACCCTCTTCTACGAGCAGTACTTC. Its translation: CASSLDLTLFYEQYF.

V usage is TRBV11-2 and J usage is TRBJ1-2; 9 bases agree with TRBD1. Trimming removed 4 bases from V and 7 bases from J; junction bases left unmatched: 10. The CDR3 is made up of 15 amino acids. Germline V CDR1 and CDR2: SGHAT, FQNNGV. The CDR3 here is CASSSPGTGRVGYTF. The CDR3 nucleotides read TGTGCCAGCAGCTCTCCCGGGACAGGGAGGGTTGGCTACACCTTC.

The chain combines TRBV7-9 with TRBJ2-7; the match to TRBD1 covers 8 bases. The CDR3 consists of 17 residues. The junction had 12 bases not matched to a gene; V was cut back by 5 bases and J by 0 bases. Germline-derived CDR1 and CDR2 are SEHNR and FQNEAQ (reference sequence). The CDR3 reads CASSLGTGYLSSYEQYF. The CDR3 DNA is TGTGCCAGCAGCCTTGGGACAGGCTATCTATCCTCCTACGAGCAGTACTTC.

The V and J genes are TRBV9 and TRBJ2-1; perhaps TRBD2 as D (6 bases). CDR1 is SGDLS and CDR2 is YYNGEE in the germline V gene. The CDR3 consists of 16 residues. The V end was cut by 0 bases, the J end by 0 bases, with 10 bases between. The CDR3 sequence: CASSVDPRGSYNEQFF. In DNA, the CDR3 is TGTGCCAGCAGCGTAGATCCGCGGGGCTCCTACAATGAGCAGTTCTTC.

The chain carries TRBV2 and TRBJ2-5, with TRBD1 identical over 7 bases. Trimming removed 6 bases from V and 5 bases from J; junction bases left unmatched: 12. Germline V gene lookup returns CDR1 SNHLY and CDR2 FYNNEI. This CDR3 spans 15 amino acids. The CDR3 DNA follows: TGTGCCAGCAGCCGATTGACAGGGTTGAAGGAGACCCAGTACTTC. Translation: CASSRLTGLKETQYF.

As to this clonotype: The CDR3 ends on some other residue instead of the conserved phenylalanine or tryptophan, so this is likely a read error. The V gene is TRBV7-7, the J gene TRBJ2-2; D is undetermined. CDR3 length: 13 residues. Per germline, CDR1 SSHAT and CDR2 FNYEAQ (reference sequence). The CDR3 region has the DNA TGTGCTAGCAGTCCATTGTACACCGGGGAGCTGTTTTCT. This sequence encodes CASSPLYTGELFS.